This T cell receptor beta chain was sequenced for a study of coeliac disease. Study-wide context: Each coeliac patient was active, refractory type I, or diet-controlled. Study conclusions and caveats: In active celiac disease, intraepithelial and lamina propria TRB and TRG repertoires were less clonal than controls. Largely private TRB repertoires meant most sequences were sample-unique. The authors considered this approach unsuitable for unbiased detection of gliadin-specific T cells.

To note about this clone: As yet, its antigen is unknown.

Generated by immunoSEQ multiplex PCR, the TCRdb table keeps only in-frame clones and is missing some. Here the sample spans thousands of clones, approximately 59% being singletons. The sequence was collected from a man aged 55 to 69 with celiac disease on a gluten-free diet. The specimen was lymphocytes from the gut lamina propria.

The chain's CDR3 is CASSSPGGLTYEQYF. CDR3 DNA sequence: TGTGCCAGCAGTTCCCCCGGAGGACTTACCTACGAGCAGTACTTC. The chain couples TRBV6-5 to TRBJ2-7, with TRBD2 as a possible D gene (5 bases). CDR3 length: 15 residues. V was trimmed by 4 bases and J by 2 bases, leaving 15 bases between them. Germline-derived CDR1 and CDR2 are MNHEY and SVGAGI.